Reported below is one TCR beta chain. The data belong to a study of T cell changes during pregnancy in multiple sclerosis. This CDR3 is built from 16 residues. CDR1 is SGHNT, CDR2 YENEEA, per germline. V lost 3 bases and J lost 5; bases outside the gene matches: 9. Data came from immunoSEQ multiplex PCR; TCRdb stores just in-frame clones and leaves some out. The profile shows tens of thousands of clones, approximately 90% of them singletons. J is TRBJ2-5 and V is TRBV11-3, with 10 bases identical to TRBD2. The TCR originated in a female donor with multiple sclerosis, enrolled in a pregnancy study. The specimen comprised CD4+ T cells from peripheral blood mononuclear cells, sampled after pregnancy. CDR3 nucleotides: TGTGCCAGCAGCTTCCGAGGTAGCGGGGGGTCGGAGACCCAGTACTTC. Translating it yields CASSFRGSGGSETQYF.